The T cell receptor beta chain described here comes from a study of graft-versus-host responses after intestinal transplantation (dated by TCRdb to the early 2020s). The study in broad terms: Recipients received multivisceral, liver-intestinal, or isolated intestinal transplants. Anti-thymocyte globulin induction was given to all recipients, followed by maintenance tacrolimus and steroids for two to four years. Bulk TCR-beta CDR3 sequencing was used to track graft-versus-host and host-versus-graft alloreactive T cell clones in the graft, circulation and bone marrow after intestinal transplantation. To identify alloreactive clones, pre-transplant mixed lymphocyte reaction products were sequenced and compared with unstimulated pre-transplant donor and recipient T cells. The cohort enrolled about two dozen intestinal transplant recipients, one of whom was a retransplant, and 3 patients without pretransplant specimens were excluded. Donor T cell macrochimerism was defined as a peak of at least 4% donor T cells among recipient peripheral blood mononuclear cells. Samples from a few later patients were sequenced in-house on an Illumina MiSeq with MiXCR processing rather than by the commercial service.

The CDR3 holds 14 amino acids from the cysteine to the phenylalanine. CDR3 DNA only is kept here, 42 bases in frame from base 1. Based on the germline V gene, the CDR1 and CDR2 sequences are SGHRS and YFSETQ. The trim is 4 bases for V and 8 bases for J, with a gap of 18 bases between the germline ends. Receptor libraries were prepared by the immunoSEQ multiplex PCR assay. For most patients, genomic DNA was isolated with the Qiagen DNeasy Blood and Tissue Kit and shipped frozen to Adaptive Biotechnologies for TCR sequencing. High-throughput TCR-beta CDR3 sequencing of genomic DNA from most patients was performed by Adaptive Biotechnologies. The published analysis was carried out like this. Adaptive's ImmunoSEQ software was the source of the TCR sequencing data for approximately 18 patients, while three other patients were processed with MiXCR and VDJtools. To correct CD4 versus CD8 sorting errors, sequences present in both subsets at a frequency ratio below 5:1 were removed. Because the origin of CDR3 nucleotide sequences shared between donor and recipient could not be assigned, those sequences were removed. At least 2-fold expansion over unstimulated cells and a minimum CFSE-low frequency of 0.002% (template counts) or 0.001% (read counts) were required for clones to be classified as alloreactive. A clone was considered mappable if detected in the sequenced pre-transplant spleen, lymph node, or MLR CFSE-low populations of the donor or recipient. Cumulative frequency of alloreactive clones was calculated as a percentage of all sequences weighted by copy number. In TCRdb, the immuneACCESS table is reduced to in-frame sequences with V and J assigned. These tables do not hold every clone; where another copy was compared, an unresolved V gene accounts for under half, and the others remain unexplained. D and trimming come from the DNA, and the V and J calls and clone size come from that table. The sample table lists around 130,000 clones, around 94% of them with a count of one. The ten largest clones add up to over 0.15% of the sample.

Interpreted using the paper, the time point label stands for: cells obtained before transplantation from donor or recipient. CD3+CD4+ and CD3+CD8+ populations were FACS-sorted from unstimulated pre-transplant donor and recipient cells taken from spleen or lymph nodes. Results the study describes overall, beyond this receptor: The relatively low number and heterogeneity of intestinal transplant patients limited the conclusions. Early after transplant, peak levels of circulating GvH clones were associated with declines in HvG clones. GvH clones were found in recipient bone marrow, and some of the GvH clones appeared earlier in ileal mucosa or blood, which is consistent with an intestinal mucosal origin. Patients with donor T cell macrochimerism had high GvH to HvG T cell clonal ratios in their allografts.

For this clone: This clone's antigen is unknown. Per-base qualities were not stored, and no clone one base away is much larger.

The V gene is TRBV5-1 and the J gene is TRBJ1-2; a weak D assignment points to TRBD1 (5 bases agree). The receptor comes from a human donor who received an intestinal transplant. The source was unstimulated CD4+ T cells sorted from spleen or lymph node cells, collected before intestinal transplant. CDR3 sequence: CASSVVGPTAGYTF. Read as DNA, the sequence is TGCGCCAGCAGCGTGGTAGGGCCGACAGCAGGCTACACCTTC.